This T cell receptor (beta chain) was identified in a study of OX40 agonist ivuxolimab in advanced cancers. Study context: Participants averaged around 60 years of age (range about 23 to 79) and were 82.7% male.

Trimming took off 5 bases at V and 0 bases at J, with 17 bases between the two ends. CDR1 and CDR2 (germline): SGHRS, YFSETQ. The CDR3 contains 16 residues. This table comes from immunoSEQ multiplex PCR, and its TCRdb copy is limited to in-frame clones, with some not included. The repertoire holds about 50,000 clones, around 88% seen once, with about 0.66% in the top ten. Patients with autoimmune history or systemic immunosuppression were excluded. The TCR sequence derives from an adult with an advanced solid tumor such as melanoma, head and neck, liver or kidney cancer. Sequencing was performed on CD4+ or CD8+ T cells sorted from blood, taken in a trial of the OX40 agonist ivuxolimab. The rearrangement uses TRBV5-1 and TRBJ1-1; D gene uncertain. The CDR3 region has the DNA TGCGCCAGCAGTCGCGCGGCCAATGCAATGAACACTGAAGCTTTCTTT. Encoded protein: CASSRAANAMNTEAFF.